This T cell receptor (beta chain) emerged from a study of regulatory dendritic cells for organ transplantation (dated by TCRdb to 2016 to 2017). Broadly, across the study: To make regulatory dendritic cells, monocytes were cultured with vitamin D3 on days 0 and 4 and with IL-10 on day 4. On day 6, LPS was added to the DC cultures so that the response of the DCs to a potent maturation-inducing agent could be evaluated. TCRbeta repertoires were sequenced from sorted naive and memory CD4+ and CD8+ T cells before and after allostimulation with regulatory or mature dendritic cells.

Sorted T cell subsets were CFSE-labeled and co-cultured for 4 to 5 days with allogeneic regulatory or mature dendritic cells at a 1:10 DC:T ratio. FACS was used to sort naive T cells as CD45RA+ cells and memory T cells as CD45RO+ CD4+ or CD8+ cells. A couple of healthy control subjects provided the T cells used for TCR sequencing. The Qiagen DNeasy Blood & Tissue Kit was used for extraction of genomic DNA. On this clone itself: It has no known antigen specificity. No base quality information exists; no much larger clone differs at one position.

As encoded in the germline V gene, CDR1 is MGHRA while CDR2 is YSYEKL. Compared with germline, V lacks 4 bases and J lacks 5 bases; bases without a gene match: 9. From the cysteine through the phenylalanine, the CDR3 covers 16 amino acids. Here the CDR3 DNA is all that survives: 48 bases in frame from base 1. Findings and caveats that apply to the study as a whole: Repertoires were highly diverse in naive CD4+ and CD8+ T cells, less diverse in memory cells, and most oligoclonal in memory CD8+ cells. Only a couple of subjects were sequenced, and considerable between-individual heterogeneity in the alloreactive memory CD8+ T cell pool was noted by the authors. Among the resting subsets, memory CD8+ T cells contained the most alloreactive TCR clonotypes. In both subjects, allostimulation led to expansion of memory CD8+ clones, although regulatory dendritic cells appeared to cause more limited expansion than mature dendritic cells did.

A multiplexed two-step PCR with Vbeta-specific forward primers and Jbeta-specific reverse primers was used to amplify the TCRbeta CDR3 regions. The TCRbeta libraries were sequenced on an Illumina instrument via the immunoSEQ service. Turning to the authors' computational methods: V, D and J genes were assigned using IMGT annotation, and counts were corrected for multiplex PCR bias using synthetic CDR3 analogues. In the immunoSEQ Analyzer, repertoire clonality was calculated as one minus normalized Shannon entropy. Clonal expansion was defined using Fisher's exact test with Benjamini-Hochberg false discovery rate control and a two-tailed threshold of P<0.01. TCRdb took this table from immuneACCESS and kept in-frame rearrangements with V and J called. Such tables lack part of the clones; where checked against another copy, unresolved V genes explain under half of the gap, and the rest is unexplained. That table is the source of V, J and clone size, and D and trimming were worked out from the DNA. This sample lists 9,500 to 11,000 clones; 60% to 75% were detected once. The ten largest make up about 2.4% of the sample.

The sample consisted of memory CD4+ T cells from blood cultured with regulatory dendritic cells. The cell subset or site label corresponds to: CD45RO+ memory T cells. This sequence uses TRBV4-1 and TRBJ2-1, with 9 bases aligning to TRBD2. This TCR was sampled from a human donor in good health. The nucleotide sequence reads as follows: TGCGCCAGCAGCCGGGGTAGCGGGGGCGTTGACAATGAGCAGTTCTTC. Protein translation: CASSRGSGGVDNEQFF.